This TCR beta chain stems from a study of OX40 agonist ivuxolimab in advanced cancers. Study summary: The drug used for patients, ivuxolimab, was an agonistic anti-OX40 (CD134) antibody. Every 2 weeks, patients received ivuxolimab intravenously, dosed at 0.01 to 10 mg/kg.

There are 15 residues in the CDR3. V was shortened by 0 bases and J by 4 bases, with 13 bases between the two germline ends. The germline V gene encodes CDR1 SGDLS and CDR2 YYNGEE. Method: immunoSEQ multiplex PCR; TCRdb's copy keeps in-frame clones and lacks some. The sample shows tens of thousands of clones, 85% to 90% of them seen only once. This sample comprised CD4+ or CD8+ T cells sorted from blood, obtained in a trial of the OX40 agonist ivuxolimab. The chain uses TRBV9 and TRBJ1-2, with a weak D call TRBD1 (5 bases). This sequence originates from an adult with an advanced solid tumor such as melanoma, head and neck, liver or kidney cancer. This CDR3 reads CASSVGGQGLYGYTF. The CDR3 DNA reads TGTGCCAGCAGCGTAGGGGGTCAGGGTCTCTATGGCTACACCTTC.